The present T cell receptor (beta chain) was sequenced within a study of OX40 agonist ivuxolimab in advanced cancers. A note on the overall study: Ivuxolimab, which targeted the costimulatory receptor OX40 (CD134), was an agonistic, fully human IgG2 monoclonal antibody. Partial responses occurred in three dose-escalation patients: two with cutaneous melanoma and one with hepatocellular carcinoma. Peripheral TCRbeta sequencing was intended to test whether TCR sequence diversity was altered and clonal T-cell expansion was caused by ivuxolimab. Of the 50 or so patients in dose escalation, about 20 had hepatocellular carcinoma, some 15 had melanoma, 9 had renal cell carcinoma and 9 had head and neck cancer. Intravenous ivuxolimab was administered to patients every 2 weeks at six dose levels: 0.01, 0.1, 0.3, 1.5, 3 and 10 mg/kg. Prior anti-PD-1, anti-PD-L1 or anti-CTLA-4 therapy was permitted, and about two fifths of dose-escalation patients had received checkpoint inhibitors. A male proportion of nearly 85% and a mean age of roughly 58 years, ranging from roughly 23 to 90, were recorded for the dose-escalation cohort. The paper describes the monotherapy dose-escalation part (N ≈ 51 patients) of the phase I trial of ivuxolimab. Summary of the overall study and its limitations: In partial responders in the 0.1-3.0 mg/kg groups, normalized peripheral clonal expansion was found to be among the lowest, especially among CD8+ T cells. On average, CD8+ T cells showed more expanded clones than CD4+ T cells after ivuxolimab. Low levels of normalized T-cell clonal expansion were also shown by some nonresponding patients. Antigen specificity was not determined for the clonally expanded peripheral T cells. Clonal expansion of both CD4+ and CD8+ blood T cells was observed from baseline to week 6 at doses 0.1 to 3.0 mg/kg.

The CDR3 has 17 amino acids, counting the end cysteine and phenylalanine. The retained sequence is limited to the CDR3, 51 bases, with the frame set at the first base. The germline V gene (reference sequence) sets CDR1 to LNHDA and CDR2 to SQIVND. After removal of 5 bases from V and 8 bases from J, the junction retains 16 bases not matched to a gene. Patients with a history of autoimmune disease or receiving systemic immunosuppression were excluded from the trial. In every dose cohort, peripheral blood was drawn for TCR sequencing at baseline, cycle 4 day 1, and cycle 7 day 1. The samples were drawn from a first-in-human, open-label, multicenter phase I dose-escalation trial of ivuxolimab. The trial enrolled adults with locally advanced or metastatic head and neck squamous cell, hepatocellular, melanoma or renal cell carcinoma. Before TCR sequencing, CD4+ T cells and CD8+ T cells from peripheral blood were sorted into separate populations.

A remark on this clone: Its specific antigen is unknown. No per-base quality is available; no much larger clone lies one base away.

Genomic DNA was isolated from the sorted cells so that the TCRbeta CDR3 region could be sequenced. The immunoSEQ Assay was used for sequencing of TCRbeta CDR3 regions. What TCRdb holds here is the immuneACCESS table cut down to in-frame rearrangements. Part of the clones is not present; checked against another copy, under half of the missing clones reflect an unresolved V gene, and the others are unexplained. The table for this sample lists fewer than 85,000 clones; around four fifths of them were counted only once. The top ten clones comprise 1.5% to 2% of the sample. Here the sequenced sample was CD4+ or CD8+ T cells sorted from blood, taken in a trial of the OX40 agonist ivuxolimab. The TCR sequence derives from an adult with an advanced solid tumor such as melanoma, head and neck, liver or kidney cancer. Rearrangement joined TRBV19 to TRBJ2-1; the junction holds 9 bases that match TRBD1. The DNA sequence reads TGTGCCAGTAGTCGTCTAGGTCCGGGACAGGGTGATGATGAGCAGTTCTTC. The translation is CASSRLGPGQGDDEQFF.